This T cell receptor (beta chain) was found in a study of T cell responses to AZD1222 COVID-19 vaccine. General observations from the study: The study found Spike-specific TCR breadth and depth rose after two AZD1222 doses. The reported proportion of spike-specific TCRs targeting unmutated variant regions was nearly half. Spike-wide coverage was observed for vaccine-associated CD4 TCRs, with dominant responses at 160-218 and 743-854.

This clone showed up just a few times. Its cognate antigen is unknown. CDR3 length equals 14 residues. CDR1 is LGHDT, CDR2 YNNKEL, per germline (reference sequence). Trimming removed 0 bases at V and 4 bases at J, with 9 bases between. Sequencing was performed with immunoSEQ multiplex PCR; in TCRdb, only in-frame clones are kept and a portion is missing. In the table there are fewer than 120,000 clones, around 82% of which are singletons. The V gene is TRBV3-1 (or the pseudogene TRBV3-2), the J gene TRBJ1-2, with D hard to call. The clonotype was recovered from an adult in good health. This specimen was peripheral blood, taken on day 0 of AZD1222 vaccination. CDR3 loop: CASSQDGSVYGYTF. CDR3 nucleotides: TGTGCCAGCAGCCAAGACGGCAGCGTCTATGGCTACACCTTC.